This note documents a single T cell receptor (beta chain) sequence. Sequencing was performed with immunoSEQ multiplex PCR; in TCRdb, only in-frame clones are kept and a portion is missing. In the table there are 55,000 to 70,000 clones, 80% to 85% of which are singletons. This entry comes from a study of OX40 agonist ivuxolimab in advanced cancers. This clonotype was sampled from an adult with an advanced solid tumor such as melanoma, head and neck, liver or kidney cancer. This material consisted of CD4+ or CD8+ T cells sorted from blood, taken in a trial of the OX40 agonist ivuxolimab.

CDR3 region: CASSLVERGRTDTQYF. The DNA of the CDR3 is TGTGCCAGCAGCTTAGTAGAGCGGGGGAGGACAGATACGCAGTATTTT. The genes are TRBV7-9 and TRBJ2-3; TRBD2 aligns across 8 bases. CDR1 is SEHNR, CDR2 FQNEAQ, per germline (reference sequence). V lost 1 base to trimming and J lost 3 bases; unmatched junction nucleotides: 6. The CDR3 contains 16 residues.